The rows below give T cell receptor beta chains drawn from one sample of a study of T cell responses to AZD1222 COVID-19 vaccine. The table came from immunoSEQ multiplex PCR; TCRdb's copy has only in-frame clones and leaves some out. Of about 94,000 clones in the sample, roughly 90% were seen once. The material sequenced was peripheral blood, taken 28 days after the second AZD1222 dose. The source of these receptors is an adult who received the AZD1222 COVID-19 vaccine. Each CDR3 is given with its conserved first and last residue. The order of the fields is V gene, clone size, D gene, J gene, CDR3 protein, CDR3 DNA. The D gene is left open where the match is weak. A row's size may be missing; if present it is once, few, many or a size class.

TRBV5-1	once	-	TRBJ2-7	CASSLAGGIASYEQYF	TGCGCCAGCAGCTTGGCCGGAGGGATAGCCTCCTACGAGCAGTACTTC
TRBV10-2	-	TRBD2	TRBJ2-7	CASSGSGLAVYEQYF	TGCGCCAGCAGTGGTTCGGGACTAGCGGTATACGAGCAGTACTTC
TRBV19	-	-	TRBJ1-1	CASSEQQGWTEAFF	TGTGCCAGTAGTGAACAACAGGGTTGGACTGAAGCTTTCTTT
TRBV5-4	-	TRBD2	TRBJ2-7	CASSLALAVPYEQYF	TGTGCCAGCAGCTTGGCGCTAGCGGTCCCCTACGAGCAGTACTTC
TRBV13	few	-	TRBJ1-2	CASSLSLGVDGYTF	TGTGCCAGCAGCTTATCCTTGGGGGTTGATGGCTACACCTTC
TRBV7-9	-	TRBD1	TRBJ2-7	CASGQGSSYEQYF	TGTGCCAGCGGACAGGGGAGCTCCTACGAGCAGTACTTC
TRBV2	few	-	TRBJ2-5	CASGGETQYF	TGTGCCAGCGGGGGCGAGACCCAGTACTTC
TRBV7-9	-	TRBD1	TRBJ2-1	CASSLGTGGEQFF	TGTGCCAGCAGCTTAGGGACAGGGGGTGAGCAGTTCTTC
TRBV9	-	-	TRBJ2-1	CASSVGVYNEQFF	TGTGCCAGCAGCGTAGGAGTTTACAATGAGCAGTTCTTC
TRBV6-5	-	TRBD1	TRBJ2-7	CASTDPGQGKQYF	TGTGCCAGCACCGATCCGGGACAGGGAAAGCAGTACTTC
TRBV7-2	-	TRBD2	TRBJ2-7	CASSLAGLRIDEQYF	TGTGCCAGCAGCTTAGCGGGACTAAGAATCGACGAGCAGTACTTC